These T cell receptor beta chains were read from a single sample in a study of beta chain features in type 1 diabetes. Libraries were prepared by immunoSEQ multiplex PCR; TCRdb keeps only in-frame clonotypes and omits some of them. The data contain 500,000 to 700,000 clones, roughly 15% of them singletons. The sample was naive CD4+ T cells from blood. Receptors were obtained from a man aged 18 to 29 in good health. The CDR3 runs from the conserved cysteine through the conserved F or W. D genes are given only for firm matches. Part of the rows lack a size; the others show once, few, many or a class for expanded clones.

d_call clone_size j_call v_call cdr3_nt cdr3_aa
. few TRBJ1-3 TRBV2 TGTGCCAGCAGTCAACAGGGAACCTCTGGAAACACCATATATTTT CASSQQGTSGNTIYF
. . TRBJ1-1 TRBV5-6 TGTGCCAGCAGCCCGGAGCCGAGCAGCACTGAAGCTTTCTTT CASSPEPSSTEAFF
. . TRBJ2-5 TRBV18 TGTGCCAGCTCACCACCGATAGAGACCCAGTACTTC CASSPPIETQYF
. . TRBJ1-5 TRBV2 TGTGCCAGCAAACCGGGGGCGAACAGCAATCAGCCCCAGCATTTT CASKPGANSNQPQHF
TRBD2 . TRBJ2-2 TRBV4-2 TGTGCCAGCAGCCTCCCCAGGGCGGGAGTGAACACCGGGGAGCTGTTTTTT CASSLPRAGVNTGELFF
. . TRBJ2-5 TRBV5-1 TGCGCCAGCAGCTTGGGGGGCTCCGAGGAGACCCAGTACTTC CASSLGGSEETQYF
. . TRBJ2-7 TRBV18 TGTGCCAGCTCACCACCGCGGGTGAAGAGCTACGAGCAGTACTTC CASSPPRVKSYEQYF
TRBD2 few TRBJ2-5 TRBV7-2 TGTGCCAGCAGCGCCGGACTAGCGGGGGGACAAGAGACCCAGTACTTC CASSAGLAGGQETQYF
TRBD2 few TRBJ2-3 TRBV5-1 TGCGCCAGCAGCTTGTTGGCGGGAGCTGATACGCAGTATTTT CASSLLAGADTQYF
TRBD1 few TRBJ1-6 TRBV4-3 TGCGCCAGCAGCCTCTCTCGGACAGGGGGCGCCTCTAATTCACCCCTCCACTTT CASSLSRTGGASNSPLHF
. few TRBJ1-1 TRBV9 TGTGCCAGCAGCTCCCGACTCATGAACACTGAAGCTTTCTTT CASSSRLMNTEAFF
. . TRBJ1-5 TRBV19 TGTGCCAGTAGTGTGGGACACCAGAGCAATCAGCCCCAGCATTTT CASSVGHQSNQPQHF
. few TRBJ2-2 TRBV5-1 TGCGCCAGCAGCTTGGTCCCCGGATCAGGGAAGGGAGGAACCGGGGAGCTGTTTTTT CASSLVPGSGKGGTGELFF
. . TRBJ2-7 TRBV10-3 TGTGCCATCATCCGGTGGGGCAGGGACAACGAGCAGTACTTC CAIIRWGRDNEQYF
. . TRBJ1-1 TRBV4-2 TGTGCCAGCAGCCAAGAAGTCAGGGTCACTGAAGCTTTCTTT CASSQEVRVTEAFF